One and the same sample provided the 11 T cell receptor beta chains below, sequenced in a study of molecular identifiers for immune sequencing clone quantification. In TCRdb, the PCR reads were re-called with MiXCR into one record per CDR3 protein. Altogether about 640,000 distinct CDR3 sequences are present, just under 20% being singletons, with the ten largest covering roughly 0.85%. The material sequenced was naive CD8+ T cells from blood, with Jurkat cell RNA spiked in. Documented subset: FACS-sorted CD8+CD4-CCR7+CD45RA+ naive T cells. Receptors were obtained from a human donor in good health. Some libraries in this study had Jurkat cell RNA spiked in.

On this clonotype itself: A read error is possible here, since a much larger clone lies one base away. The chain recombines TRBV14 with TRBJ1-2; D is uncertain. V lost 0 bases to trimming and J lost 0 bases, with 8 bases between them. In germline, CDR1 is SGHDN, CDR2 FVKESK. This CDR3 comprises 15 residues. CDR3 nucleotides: TGTGCCAGCAGCCAAGAGGGCAGTACTAACTATGGCTACACCTTC. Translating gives CASSQEGSTNYGYTF.

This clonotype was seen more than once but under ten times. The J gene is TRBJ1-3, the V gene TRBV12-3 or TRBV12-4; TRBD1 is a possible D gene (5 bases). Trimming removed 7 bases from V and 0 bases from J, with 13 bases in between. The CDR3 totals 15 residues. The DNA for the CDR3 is TGTGCCAGCATCCCGGGGGTTAGCTCTGGAAACACCATATATTTT. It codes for CASIPGVSSGNTIYF.

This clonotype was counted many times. CDR3 region: CASSVSGGEGEKLFF. CDR3 sequence (DNA): TGTGCCAGCAGCGTTTCAGGGGGCGAAGGTGAAAAACTGTTTTTT. The chain combines TRBV9 with TRBJ1-4, with TRBD1 matching over 8 bases. With V trimmed by 2 bases and J by 7 bases, 7 bases remained unmatched. Per germline, CDR1 SGDLS and CDR2 YYNGEE. This CDR3 comprises 15 residues. Supplemented by reference TRBV9 and TRBJ1-4, the full variable domain reads DSGVTQTPKHLITATGQRVTLRCSPRSGDLSVYWYQQSLDQGLQFLIQYYNGEERAKGNILERFSAQQFPDLHSELNLSSLELGDSALYFCASSVSGGEGEKLFFGSGTQLSVL.

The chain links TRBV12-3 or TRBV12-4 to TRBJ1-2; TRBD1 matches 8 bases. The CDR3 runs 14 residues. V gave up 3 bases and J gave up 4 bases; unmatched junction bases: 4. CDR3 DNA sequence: TGTGCCAGCAGTTTTCAGGGGGCTATCTATGGCTACACCTTC. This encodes CASSFQGAIYGYTF.

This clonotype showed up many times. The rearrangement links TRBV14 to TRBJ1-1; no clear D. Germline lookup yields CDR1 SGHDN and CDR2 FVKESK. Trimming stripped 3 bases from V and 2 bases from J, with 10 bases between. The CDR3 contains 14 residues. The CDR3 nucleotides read TGTGCCAGCAGCCACCACCCGACAAACACTGAAGCTTTCTTT. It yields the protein CASSHHPTNTEAFF.

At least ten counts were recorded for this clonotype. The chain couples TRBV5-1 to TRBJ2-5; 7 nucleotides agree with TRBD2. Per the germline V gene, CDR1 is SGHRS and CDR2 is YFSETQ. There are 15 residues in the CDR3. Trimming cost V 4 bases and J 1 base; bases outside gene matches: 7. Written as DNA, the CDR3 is TGCGCCAGCAGCCCGACCGGGAGGATCCAAGAGACCCAGTACTTC. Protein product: CASSPTGRIQETQYF.

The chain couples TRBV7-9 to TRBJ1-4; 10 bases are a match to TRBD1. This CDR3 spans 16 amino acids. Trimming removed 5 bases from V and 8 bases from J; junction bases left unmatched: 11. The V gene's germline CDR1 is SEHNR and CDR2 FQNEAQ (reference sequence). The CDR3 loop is CASSATRDRGLEKLFF. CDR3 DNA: TGTGCCAGCAGCGCCACCCGGGACAGGGGCCTCGAAAAACTGTTTTTT.

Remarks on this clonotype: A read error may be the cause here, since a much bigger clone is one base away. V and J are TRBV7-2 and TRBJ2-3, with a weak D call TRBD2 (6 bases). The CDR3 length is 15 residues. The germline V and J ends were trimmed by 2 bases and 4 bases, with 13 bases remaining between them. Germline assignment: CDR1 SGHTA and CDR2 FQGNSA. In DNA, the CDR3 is TGTGCCAGCAGCTTAATGACGGGAGTCTCAGATACGCAGTATTTT. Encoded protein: CASSLMTGVSDTQYF.

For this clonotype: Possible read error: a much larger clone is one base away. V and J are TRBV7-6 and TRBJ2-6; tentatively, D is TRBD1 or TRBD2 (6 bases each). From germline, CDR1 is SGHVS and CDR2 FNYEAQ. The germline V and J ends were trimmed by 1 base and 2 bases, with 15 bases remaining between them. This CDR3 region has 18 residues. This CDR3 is CASSLEGGALTGANVLTF. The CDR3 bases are TGTGCCAGCAGCTTAGAGGGGGGTGCGCTGACTGGGGCCAACGTCCTGACTTTC.

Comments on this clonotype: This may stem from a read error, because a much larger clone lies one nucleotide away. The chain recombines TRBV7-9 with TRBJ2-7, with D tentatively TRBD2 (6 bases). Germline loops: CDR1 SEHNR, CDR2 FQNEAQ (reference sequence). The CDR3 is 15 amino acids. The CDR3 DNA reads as TGTGTCAGCAGCTTAGCGGTGGCCAGCTCCTACGAGCAGTACTTC. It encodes CVSSLAVASSYEQYF.

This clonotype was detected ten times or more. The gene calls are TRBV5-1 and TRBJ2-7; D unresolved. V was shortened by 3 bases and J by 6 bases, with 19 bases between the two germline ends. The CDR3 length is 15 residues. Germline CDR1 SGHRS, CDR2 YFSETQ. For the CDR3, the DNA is TGCGCCAGCAGCTGGGGTCCGTATGGAAGCCCCGAGCAGTACTTC. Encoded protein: CASSWGPYGSPEQYF.